Listed below are T cell receptor beta chains from one sample, sequenced in a study of cytomegalovirus exposure and HLA in healthy donors. Profiling relied on immunoSEQ multiplex PCR, and the TCRdb table lists in-frame clones only, not all of them. The sample includes 50,000 to 70,000 clones. The sequenced sample was PBMCs. These receptors were obtained from a woman younger than 35 in good health and CMV-seronegative. Both conserved end residues are part of each CDR3. A D gene is named only where the DNA matches it firmly.

j_call v_call d_call cdr3_length cdr3_aa
TRBJ1-2 TRBV9 NA 14 CASSASDVGYGYTF
TRBJ1-2 TRBV6-5 NA 11 CARIYMSGYTF
TRBJ2-7 TRBV9 NA 15 CASSVEASDAYEQYF
TRBJ1-1 TRBV10-3 NA 12 CASEMMENEAFF
TRBJ2-7 TRBV4-2 NA 17 CASSQEVQPPSGYEQYF
TRBJ2-7 TRBV30 TRBD1 13 CAWAGTGTYEQYF
TRBJ1-1 TRBV9 NA 15 CASSVRSQLNTEAFF
TRBJ2-3 TRBV7-9 TRBD2 14 CASRVDGTSIAQYF
TRBJ2-2 TRBV4-1 NA 13 CASSQSVTGELFF
TRBJ1-4 TRBV19 TRBD1 15 CASSMRTGLDEKLFF
TRBJ1-2 TRBV30 NA 14 CAWSAGMGYYGYTF
TRBJ1-2 TRBV2 TRBD1 15 CASSTMDRGRGGYTF
TRBJ1-2 TRBV4-1 TRBD1 15 CASSQTHRGNYGYTF
TRBJ1-4 TRBV29-1 NA 14 CSVVVPQSNEKLFF
TRBJ2-7 TRBV6-1 TRBD1 13 CASSGQGFGEQYF
TRBJ1-1 TRBV6-5 NA 15 CASSYSGGPLTEAFF